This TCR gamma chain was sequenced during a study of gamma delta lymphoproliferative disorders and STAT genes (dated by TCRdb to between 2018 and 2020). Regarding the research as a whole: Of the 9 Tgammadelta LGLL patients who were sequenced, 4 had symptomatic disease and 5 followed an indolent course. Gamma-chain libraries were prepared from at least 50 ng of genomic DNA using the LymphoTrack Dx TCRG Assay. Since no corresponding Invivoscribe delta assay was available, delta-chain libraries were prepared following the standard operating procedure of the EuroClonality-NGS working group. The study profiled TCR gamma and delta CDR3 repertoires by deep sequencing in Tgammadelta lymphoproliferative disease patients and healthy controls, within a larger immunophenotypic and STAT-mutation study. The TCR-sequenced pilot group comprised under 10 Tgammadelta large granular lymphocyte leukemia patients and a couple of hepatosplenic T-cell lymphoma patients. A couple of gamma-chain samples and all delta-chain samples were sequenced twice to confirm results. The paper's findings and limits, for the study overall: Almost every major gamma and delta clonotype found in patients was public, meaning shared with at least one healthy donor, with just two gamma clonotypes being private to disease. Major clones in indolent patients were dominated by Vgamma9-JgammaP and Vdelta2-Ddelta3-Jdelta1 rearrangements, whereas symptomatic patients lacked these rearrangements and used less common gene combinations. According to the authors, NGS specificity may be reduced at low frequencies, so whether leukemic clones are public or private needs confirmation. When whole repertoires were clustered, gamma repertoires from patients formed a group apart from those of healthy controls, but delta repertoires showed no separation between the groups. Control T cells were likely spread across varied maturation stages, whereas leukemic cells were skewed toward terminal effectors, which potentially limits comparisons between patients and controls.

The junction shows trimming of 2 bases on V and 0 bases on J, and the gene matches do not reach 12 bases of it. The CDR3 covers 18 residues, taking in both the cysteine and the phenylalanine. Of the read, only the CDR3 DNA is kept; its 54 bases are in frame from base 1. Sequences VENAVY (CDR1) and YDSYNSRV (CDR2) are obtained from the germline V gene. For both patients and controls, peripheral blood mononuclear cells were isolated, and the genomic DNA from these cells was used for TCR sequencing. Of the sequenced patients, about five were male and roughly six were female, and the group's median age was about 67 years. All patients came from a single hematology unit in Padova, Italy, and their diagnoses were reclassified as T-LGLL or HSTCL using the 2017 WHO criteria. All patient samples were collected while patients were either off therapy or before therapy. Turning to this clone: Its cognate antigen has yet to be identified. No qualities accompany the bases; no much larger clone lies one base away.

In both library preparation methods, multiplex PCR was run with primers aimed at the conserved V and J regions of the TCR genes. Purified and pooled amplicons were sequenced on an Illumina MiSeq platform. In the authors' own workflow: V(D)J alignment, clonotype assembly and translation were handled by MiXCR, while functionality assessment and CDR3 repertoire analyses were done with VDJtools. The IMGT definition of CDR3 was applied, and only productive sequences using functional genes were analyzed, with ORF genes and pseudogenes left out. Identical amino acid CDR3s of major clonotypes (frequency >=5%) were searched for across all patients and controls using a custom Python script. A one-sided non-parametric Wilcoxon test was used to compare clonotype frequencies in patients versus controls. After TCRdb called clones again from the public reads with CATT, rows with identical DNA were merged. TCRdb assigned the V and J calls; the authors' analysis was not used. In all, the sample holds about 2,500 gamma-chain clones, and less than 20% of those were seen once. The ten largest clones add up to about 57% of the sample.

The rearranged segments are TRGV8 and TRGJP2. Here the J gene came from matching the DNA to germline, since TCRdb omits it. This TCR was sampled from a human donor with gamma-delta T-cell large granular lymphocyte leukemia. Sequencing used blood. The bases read TGTGCCACCTGGGATACTTTGCCCCTGTATAGTAGTGATTGGATCAAGACGTTT. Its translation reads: CATWDTLPLYSSDWIKTF.